This T cell receptor (beta chain) originates from a study of OX40 agonist ivuxolimab in advanced cancers. The repertoire was sequenced with immunoSEQ multiplex PCR; TCRdb's copy has only in-frame clones and lacks some. The sample consists of roughly 35,000 clones, nearly 80% of them appearing once. Germline values: CDR1 LNHNV, CDR2 YYDKDF (reference sequence). This CDR3 spans 15 amino acids. Trimming stripped 0 bases from V and 2 bases from J, with 11 bases between. Sequenced here: CD4+ or CD8+ T cells sorted from blood, sampled in a trial of the OX40 agonist ivuxolimab. This clonotype was sampled from an adult with an advanced solid tumor such as melanoma, head and neck, liver or kidney cancer. The V call is TRBV15, the J call TRBJ2-7, with D tentatively TRBD1 (5 bases). The CDR3 here is CATSRDGEGAYEQYF. CDR3 bases: TGTGCCACCAGCAGAGATGGGGAAGGGGCCTACGAGCAGTACTTC.